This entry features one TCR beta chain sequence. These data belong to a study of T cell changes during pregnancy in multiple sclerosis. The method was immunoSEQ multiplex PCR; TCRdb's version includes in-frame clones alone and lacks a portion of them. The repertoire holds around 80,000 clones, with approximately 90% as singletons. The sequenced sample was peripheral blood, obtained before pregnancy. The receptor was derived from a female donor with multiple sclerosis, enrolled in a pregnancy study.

The CDR3 sequence is CASSGYLRGGGYEQYF. The CDR3 DNA is TGTGCCAGCAGCGGTTACCTACGGGGGGGAGGCTACGAGCAGTACTTC. The chain uses TRBV7-9 and TRBJ2-7, with 8 bases aligning to TRBD2. The CDR3 loop spans 16 amino acids. Trimming cost V 5 bases and J 3 bases; bases outside gene matches: 12. The germline V gene encodes CDR1 SEHNR and CDR2 FQNEAQ (reference sequence).